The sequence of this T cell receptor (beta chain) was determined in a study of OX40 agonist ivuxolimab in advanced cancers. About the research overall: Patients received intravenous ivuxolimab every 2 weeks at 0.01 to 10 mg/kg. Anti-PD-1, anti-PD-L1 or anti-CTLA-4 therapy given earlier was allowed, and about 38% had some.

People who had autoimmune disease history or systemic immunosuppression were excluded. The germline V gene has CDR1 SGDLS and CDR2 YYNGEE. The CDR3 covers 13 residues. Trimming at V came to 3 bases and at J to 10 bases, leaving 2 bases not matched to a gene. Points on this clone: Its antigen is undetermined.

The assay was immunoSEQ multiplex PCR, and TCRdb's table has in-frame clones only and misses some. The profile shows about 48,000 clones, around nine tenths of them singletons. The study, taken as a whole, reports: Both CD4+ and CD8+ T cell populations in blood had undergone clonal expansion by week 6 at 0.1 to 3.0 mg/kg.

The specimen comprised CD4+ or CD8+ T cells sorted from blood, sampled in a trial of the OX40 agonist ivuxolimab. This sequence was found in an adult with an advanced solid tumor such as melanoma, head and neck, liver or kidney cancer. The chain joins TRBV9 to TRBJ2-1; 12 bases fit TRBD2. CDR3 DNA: TGTGCCAGCAGCGGACTAGCGGGAGAGGAGCAGTTCTTC. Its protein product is CASSGLAGEEQFF.